Given below is one T cell receptor (beta chain) in context. This entry is derived from a study of T cell changes during pregnancy in multiple sclerosis. Produced via immunoSEQ multiplex PCR; TCRdb's table is partial and in-frame only. The sample records about 68,000 clones, about nine tenths being singletons. J was trimmed by 11 bases and V by 4 bases; bases with no gene match: 9. The CDR3 has 13 residues. Germline V gene sequence: CDR1 MNHEY, CDR2 SMNVEV (reference sequence). The chain joins TRBV27 to TRBJ1-1, with 8 bases identical to TRBD1. The sequences come from peripheral blood, collected in the third trimester of pregnancy. The receptor's source is a female donor with multiple sclerosis, enrolled in a pregnancy study. The CDR3 sequence is CASSSSRTGRAFF. CDR3 in DNA: TGTGCCAGCAGTTCATCCCGGACAGGGAGGGCTTTCTTT.